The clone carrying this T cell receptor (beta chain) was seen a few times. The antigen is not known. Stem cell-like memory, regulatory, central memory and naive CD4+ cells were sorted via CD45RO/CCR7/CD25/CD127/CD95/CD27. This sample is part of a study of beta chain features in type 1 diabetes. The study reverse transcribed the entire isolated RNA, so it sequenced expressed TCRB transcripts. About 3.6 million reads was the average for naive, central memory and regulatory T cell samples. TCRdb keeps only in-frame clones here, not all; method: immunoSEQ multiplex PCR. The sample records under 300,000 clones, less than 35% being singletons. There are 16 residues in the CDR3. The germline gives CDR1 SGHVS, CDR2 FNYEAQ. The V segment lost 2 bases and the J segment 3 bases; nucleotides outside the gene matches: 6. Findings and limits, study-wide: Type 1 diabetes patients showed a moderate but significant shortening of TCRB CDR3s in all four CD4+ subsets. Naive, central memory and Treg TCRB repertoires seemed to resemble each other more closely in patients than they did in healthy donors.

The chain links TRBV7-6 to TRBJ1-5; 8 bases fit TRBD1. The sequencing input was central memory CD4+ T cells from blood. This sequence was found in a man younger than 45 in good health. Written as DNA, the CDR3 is TGTGCCAGCAGCTTAATGCAGGGGGCCTACAATCAGCCCCAGCATTTT. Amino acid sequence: CASSLMQGAYNQPQHF.